This is a list of T cell receptor beta chains from one sample in a study of STAT3 mutations in large granular lymphocyte leukemia. The table came from immunoSEQ multiplex PCR; TCRdb's copy has only in-frame clones and leaves some out. The data show roughly 46,000 clones, 80% to 90% seen once. Sequenced input: PBMCs. The receptors derive from a human donor with T large granular lymphocyte leukemia. Some clones in this sample may be carry-over from other donors' samples. Each CDR3 is given with its conserved first and last residue. A D gene is named only where the DNA matches it firmly. A row's size may be missing; if present it is once, few, many or a size class.

>.|.|TRBJ1-2|TRBV9
TGTGCCAGCAGCGCCGACAGCCTTACTAACTATGGCTACACCTTC
CASSADSLTNYGYTF
>.|TRBD2|TRBJ2-5|TRBV6-5
TGTGCCAGCAGTTACCTTCGGACTAGCAGGGAGACCCAGTACTTC
CASSYLRTSRETQYF
>.|.|TRBJ1-1|TRBV5-4
TGTGCCAGCAGCTCCCGGCGGGCCAGCACTGAAGCTTTCTTT
CASSSRRASTEAFF
>.|.|TRBJ1-2|TRBV6-6
TGTGCCAGCAGGTTCGGACGCCTGTGCTGCTATGGCTACACCTTC
CASRFGRLCCYGYTF
>.|.|TRBJ1-2|TRBV7-2
TGTGCCAGCAGCTTAGAACTTCGGTGGCCGAAACATGGCTACACCTTC
CASSLELRWPKHGYTF
>once|.|TRBJ1-5|TRBV15
TGTGCCACCAGCAGAGGGGACTTAAATCAGCCCCAGCATTTT
CATSRGDLNQPQHF
>.|TRBD1|TRBJ1-2|TRBV7-2
TGTGCCAGCAGCTTAGGGACCGGACAGGGGGCTGAGGGCTACACCTTC
CASSLGTGQGAEGYTF
>once|.|TRBJ1-1|TRBV19
TGTGCCAGTAGTATAGGGGATCAGGGGACTGAAGCTTTCTTT
CASSIGDQGTEAFF
>.|TRBD1|TRBJ2-1|TRBV30
TGTGCCTGGAGTGTAACTGGACAGGGGTCCGGCAATGAGCAGTTCTTC
CAWSVTGQGSGNEQFF
>.|.|TRBJ1-2|TRBV6-6
TGTGCCAGCAGAGGAAGGGCCCGGGATGGCTACACCTTC
CASRGRARDGYTF
>.|.|TRBJ1-1|TRBV7-9
TGTGCCAGCAGCTCCGAGTCTTCTGAAGCTTTCTTT
CASSSESSEAFF
>.|TRBD2|TRBJ2-2|TRBV4-1
TGCGCCAGCAGCCAAGATCGGCTAGCGGGGACCGGGGAGCTGTTTTTT
CASSQDRLAGTGELFF
>.|TRBD1|TRBJ1-5|TRBV6-1
TGTGCCAGCAGTGGGGGGCCAGGGGGGCATCAGCCCCAGCATTTT
CASSGGPGGHQPQHF
>.|.|TRBJ2-7|TRBV2
TGTGCCAGCAGTGAGATACGGGGGTTCCACGAGCAGTACTTC
CASSEIRGFHEQYF
>.|.|TRBJ2-7|TRBV28
TGTGCCAGCAGTTTAGACGGGGGCCCCTCCTACGAGCAGTACTTC
CASSLDGGPSYEQYF
>.|.|TRBJ2-1|TRBV28
TGTGCCAGCAGGCCTCGACTAGGGTACAATGAGCAGTTCTTC
CASRPRLGYNEQFF
>.|.|TRBJ1-4|TRBV11-1
TGTGCCAGCAGCCGGGACGCAACTAATGAAAAACTGTTTTTT
CASSRDATNEKLFF
>.|.|TRBJ1-1|TRBV15
TGTGCCACCAGCAGAGATCCCGAGCTCGGAGTCGGGGAAGCTTTCTTT
CATSRDPELGVGEAFF
>once|.|TRBJ2-3|TRBV29-1
TGCAGCGTTGTTCCACCCACAGATACGCAGTATTTT
CSVVPPTDTQYF
>.|.|TRBJ2-1|TRBV5-1
TGCGCCAGCAGCGGGCTACTCTACAATGAGCAGTTCTTC
CASSGLLYNEQFF
>.|TRBD1|TRBJ1-6|TRBV7-8
TGTGCCAGCAGCCCTGCCGGGACAGTTAATTCACCCCTCCACTTT
CASSPAGTVNSPLHF
>.|TRBD2|TRBJ2-1|TRBV18
TGTGCCAGCTCACCGACTAGCGGGGGGGCGGTTGAGCAGTTCTTC
CASSPTSGGAVEQFF
>.|.|TRBJ2-3|TRBV7-8
TGTGCCAGCAGCTTATCCTTGGGTACAGATACGCAGTATTTT
CASSLSLGTDTQYF
>.|TRBD1|TRBJ2-3|TRBV4-2
TGTGCCAGCAGCCAAGATCTTGGGACAGGGGGATCGGATACGCAGTATTTT
CASSQDLGTGGSDTQYF
>.|.|TRBJ2-7|TRBV19
TGTGCCAGTAGCACCACCCGGGACACGACGACCTACGAGCAGTACTTC
CASSTTRDTTTYEQYF
>.|TRBD1|TRBJ1-5|TRBV19
TGTGCCAGTACTACAGGGGTCAATCAGCCCCAGCATTTT
CASTTGVNQPQHF
>once|TRBD1|TRBJ1-4|TRBV5-6
TGTGCCAGCAGCTCGGACAGGGAGTTTAGGAAACTGTTTTTT
CASSSDREFRKLFF
>.|.|TRBJ2-7|TRBV7-8
TGTGCCAGCAGCTTAGTGGGGCAGGCTCGCGAGCAGTACTTC
CASSLVGQAREQYF
>.|.|TRBJ2-2|TRBV4-3
TGCGCCAGCAGCCAAGATAGGAGGGCTCCCGGGGAGCTGTTTTTT
CASSQDRRAPGELFF
>.|TRBD2|TRBJ2-5|TRBV28
TGTGCCAGTGGGATGCGGGGGGGCCCCCAGTACTTC
CASGMRGGPQYF
>.|.|TRBJ1-2|TRBV15
TGTGCCACCAGCAGCGAGGGATCCGGCTATGGCTACACCTTC
CATSSEGSGYGYTF
>few|.|TRBJ1-2|TRBV12-5
TGTGCTAGTGGAGGGCTGGCGCCTAACTATGGCTACACCTTC
CASGGLAPNYGYTF
>.|.|TRBJ2-2|TRBV7-2
TGTGCCAGCAGCCCACCCAACGGGGCCGGGGAGCTGTTTTTT
CASSPPNGAGELFF
>once|.|TRBJ2-5|TRBV5-1
TGCGCCAGCAGCTTGGCCAATAGGGGCCAAGAGACCCAGTACTTC
CASSLANRGQETQYF
>.|.|TRBJ1-1|TRBV6-5
TGTGCCAGCAGTTACCGGACAGTGGGCGCTGAAGCTTTCTTT
CASSYRTVGAEAFF
>.|.|TRBJ1-2|TRBV7-9
TGTGCCAGCAGCCTCGATATACGACGGGATGGCTACACCTTC
CASSLDIRRDGYTF
>.|.|TRBJ2-7|TRBV2
TGTGCCAGCAGTGGGGGTCTCTCCTACGAGCAGTACTTC
CASSGGLSYEQYF
>.|.|TRBJ2-7|TRBV27
TGTGCCAGCGGGACCTACGAGCAGTACTTC
CASGTYEQYF
>.|.|TRBJ2-5|TRBV7-9
TGTGCCAGCAGCTTACGTCTGGGAGAGACCCAGTACTTC
CASSLRLGETQYF
>.|.|TRBJ2-2|TRBV4-2
TGTGCCAGCAGCCATGACCAGGGGTCGGGCACCGGGGAGCTGTTTTTT
CASSHDQGSGTGELFF
>.|.|TRBJ1-2|TRBV6-1
TGTGCCAGCAGTGCCCGACAGAACTATGGCTACACCTTC
CASSARQNYGYTF
>.|.|TRBJ1-4|TRBV15
TGTGCCACCAGCAGATCCAGGGTGTGGAATGAAAAACTGTTTTTT
CATSRSRVWNEKLFF
>.|TRBD2|TRBJ2-1|TRBV11-2
TGTGCCAGCAGCTTGCTAGCGGGGGGGAGGAATGAGCAGTTCTTC
CASSLLAGGRNEQFF
>.|.|TRBJ1-5|TRBV2
TGTGCCAGCAGGGCAAATCGGTGGGGAGGGGACAATCAGCCCCAGCATTTT
CASRANRWGGDNQPQHF
>.|.|TRBJ2-4|TRBV28
TGTGCCAGCAGGCCGTCCATCGCAGGAGGGCAAGGTAACATTCAGTACTTC
CASRPSIAGGQGNIQYF
>.|.|TRBJ1-2|TRBV19
TGTGCCAGTAGTATAGCGGAAATTGACTATGGCTACACCTTC
CASSIAEIDYGYTF
>.|TRBD1|TRBJ1-6|TRBV10-1
TGCGCCAGCAGTTCCGGGACAGGGAATTCACCCCTCCACTTT
CASSSGTGNSPLHF
>.|.|TRBJ2-4|TRBV4-3
TGCGCCAGCAGCCCCCTCCGTGGGATGGGAAACATTCAGTACTTC
CASSPLRGMGNIQYF
>.|TRBD2|TRBJ2-1|TRBV7-2
TGTGCCAGCAGGCGTTCACTAGCGGGGGGGCGCAATGAGCAGTTCTTC
CASRRSLAGGRNEQFF
>.|.|TRBJ2-1|TRBV6-5
TGTGCCAGCAGCTACCTTCAAGACATCTCCTACAATGAGCAGTTCTTC
CASSYLQDISYNEQFF
>.|TRBD1|TRBJ2-3|TRBV18
TGTGCCAGCTCACCCGGGACAGGGTGGGATACGCAGTATTTT
CASSPGTGWDTQYF
>.|.|TRBJ1-1|TRBV29-1
TGCAGCGTTCGTTTAGGGATTAAGAACACTGAAGCTTTCTTT
CSVRLGIKNTEAFF
>few|.|TRBJ2-1|TRBV7-9
TGTGCCAGCAGCACCGGACAGCACTACAATGAGCAGTTCTTC
CASSTGQHYNEQFF
>few|TRBD2|TRBJ2-2|TRBV4-1
TGCGCCAGCAGCCGTAGCGGGGGGGAAACGAACACCGGGGAGCTGTTTTTT
CASSRSGGETNTGELFF